A selection of T cell receptor beta chains follows, all from one sample in a study of T-cell memory formation after mild COVID-19. TCRdb independently ran MiXCR on the 5' RACE reads; one entry per CDR3 protein. The table includes roughly 340,000 distinct CDR3 sequences, more than 15% detected once. Sequenced input: PBMCs or a T cell subset sorted from them (not recorded which). The receptor source for this set is a man aged 18 to 30 who had mild COVID-19 (a few samples of this study predate the infection). Cell type and time point are not known. The CDR3 runs from the conserved cysteine through the conserved F or W. A D gene is named only where the DNA matches it firmly. A row's size may be missing; if present it is once, few, many or a size class.

D: .; J: TRBJ2-7; V: TRBV6-6; size: many; DNA: TGTGCCAGCAGTTACTCCGCAGGGTGGAAGTCGGAGCAGTACTTC; CDR3: CASSYSAGWKSEQYF
D: .; J: TRBJ2-2; V: TRBV6-5; size: .; DNA: TGTGCCAGCAGTTATGAGGGGAACGGGGAGCTGTTTTTT; CDR3: CASSYEGNGELFF
D: .; J: TRBJ2-7; V: TRBV30; size: few; DNA: TGTGCCTGGAGTGTGTCGCACTACGAGCAGTACTTC; CDR3: CAWSVSHYEQYF
D: .; J: TRBJ1-6; V: TRBV4-3; size: many; DNA: TGCGCCAGCAGCCCGGGAAGCTCCTATAATTCACCCCTCCACTTT; CDR3: CASSPGSSYNSPLHF
D: .; J: TRBJ1-1; V: TRBV7-9; size: many; DNA: TGTGCCAGCAGCTTTACAGTGAACACTGAAGCTTTCTTT; CDR3: CASSFTVNTEAFF
D: .; J: TRBJ2-1; V: TRBV5-1; size: few; DNA: TGCGCCAGCAGCTTGTACGCGGACCCTCAAACTGCCAATGAGCAGTTCTTC; CDR3: CASSLYADPQTANEQFF
D: .; J: TRBJ2-1; V: TRBV5-1; size: .; DNA: TGCGCCAGCAGCTTGGCTCGACTCTCGGGGCTCAATGAGCAGTTCTTC; CDR3: CASSLARLSGLNEQFF
D: .; J: TRBJ1-4; V: TRBV7-9; size: .; DNA: TGTGCCAGCAGCCTTCAGGAATCTGAAAAACTGTTTTTT; CDR3: CASSLQESEKLFF
D: TRBD2; J: TRBJ2-1; V: TRBV7-2; size: .; DNA: TGTGCCACCCACCGGGCTAGCGGGGGGACCTACAATGAGCAGTTCTTC; CDR3: CATHRASGGTYNEQFF
D: .; J: TRBJ2-2; V: TRBV4-3; size: many; DNA: TGCGCCAGCAGGCCGGACAGTTCGAACACCGGGGAGCTGTTTTTT; CDR3: CASRPDSSNTGELFF
D: .; J: TRBJ2-7; V: TRBV4-3; size: .; DNA: TGCGCCAGCAGCCCCCGGGCTAGGAGCTCCTACGAGCAGTACTTC; CDR3: CASSPRARSSYEQYF
D: .; J: TRBJ2-2; V: TRBV5-1; size: .; DNA: TGCGCCAGCAGGACATTATCAGGCGTCACCGGGGAGCTGTTTTTT; CDR3: CASRTLSGVTGELFF
D: TRBD1; J: TRBJ1-4; V: TRBV6-5; size: .; DNA: TGTGCCAGCAGCTTATTAACAGGGGTTAATGAAAAACTGTTTTTT; CDR3: CASSLLTGVNEKLFF
D: .; J: TRBJ2-1; V: TRBV9; size: few; DNA: TGTGCCAGCAGCCCCGGGATGGGGAACAATGAGCAGTTCTTC; CDR3: CASSPGMGNNEQFF
D: TRBD1; J: TRBJ2-3; V: TRBV4-3; size: .; DNA: TGCGCCAGCAGCCAAGGGGACAGCCGAGATACGCAGTATTTT; CDR3: CASSQGDSRDTQYF
D: TRBD2; J: TRBJ2-3; V: TRBV7-8; size: few; DNA: TGTGCCAGCAGCTTAGCGAGACGGGGGGGGATGATAGATACGCAGTATTTT; CDR3: CASSLARRGGMIDTQYF
D: .; J: TRBJ2-7; V: TRBV6-5; size: .; DNA: TGTGTTGAGCGGCGTGTGGGCGCCGAGCAGTACTTC; CDR3: CVERRVGAEQYF
D: TRBD1; J: TRBJ1-1; V: TRBV25-1; size: .; DNA: TGTGCCAGCAGTGAATATGGGGACAGGAACACTGAAGCTTTCTTT; CDR3: CASSEYGDRNTEAFF
D: TRBD1; J: TRBJ1-2; V: TRBV6-6; size: many; DNA: TGTGCCAGCAGTTACGGGACAGGCGAGGGCTACACCTTC; CDR3: CASSYGTGEGYTF
D: TRBD2; J: TRBJ2-1; V: TRBV7-9; size: few; DNA: TGTGCCAGCGCCGCCCTGACTAGCGGGAGAAATGAGCAGTTCTTC; CDR3: CASAALTSGRNEQFF
D: TRBD1; J: TRBJ1-5; V: TRBV7-9; size: few; DNA: TGTGCCACCGACAGGGTTGGCGGCAATCAGCCCCAGCATTTT; CDR3: CATDRVGGNQPQHF
D: TRBD2; J: TRBJ2-1; V: TRBV7-2; size: many; DNA: TGTGCCAGCAGCACGAGCGGGGCGGTCTACAATGAGCAGTTCTTC; CDR3: CASSTSGAVYNEQFF
D: .; J: TRBJ2-6; V: TRBV9; size: .; DNA: TGTGCCAGCAGCGTCCCCGGGGAGGTTGGGGCCAACGTCCTGACTTTC; CDR3: CASSVPGEVGANVLTF
D: .; J: TRBJ2-3; V: TRBV20-1; size: few; DNA: TGCAGTGGGGGGGAGCCTAGCACAGATACGCAGTATTTT; CDR3: CSGGEPSTDTQYF
D: .; J: TRBJ2-7; V: TRBV11-3; size: .; DNA: TGTGCCAGCAGCTTAGGCAGGGCCCACGAGCAGTACTTC; CDR3: CASSLGRAHEQYF
D: .; J: TRBJ1-6; V: TRBV5-1; size: many; DNA: TGCGCCAGCAGGGCCGAAGGTTATGGATCACCCCTCCACTTT; CDR3: CASRAEGYGSPLHF
D: .; J: TRBJ2-1; V: TRBV20-1; size: many; DNA: TGCAGTGCTAGAGAGGACCGGCTTTCCTACAATGAGCAGTTCTTC; CDR3: CSAREDRLSYNEQFF
D: TRBD1; J: TRBJ2-5; V: TRBV19; size: .; DNA: TGTGCCAGTAGTTCGACAGGGTTTAGGCAACACGGGGAGACCCAGTACTTC; CDR3: CASSSTGFRQHGETQYF
D: .; J: TRBJ1-3; V: TRBV19; size: few; DNA: TGTGCCAGTAGTATACCCCAGGCCGGCTCTGGAAACACCATATATTTT; CDR3: CASSIPQAGSGNTIYF
D: TRBD1; J: TRBJ1-6; V: TRBV18; size: few; DNA: TGTGCCAGCTCGAGGGACAGGGGGCCGAATTCACCCCTCCACTTT; CDR3: CASSRDRGPNSPLHF
D: .; J: TRBJ1-2; V: TRBV15; size: .; DNA: TGTGCCACCAGCAGAGCACCCCAGGGGACCTATGGCTACACCTTC; CDR3: CATSRAPQGTYGYTF
D: TRBD2; J: TRBJ2-3; V: TRBV5-4; size: .; DNA: TGTGCCAGCAGCCCAACAGGACTAGCGGGGACAAGTACGCAGTATTTT; CDR3: CASSPTGLAGTSTQYF
D: TRBD2; J: TRBJ2-3; V: TRBV6-2/TRBV6-3; size: .; DNA: TGTGCCAGCACCCGGTGGGCTAGCGGGGAGTCCAATACGCAGTATTTT; CDR3: CASTRWASGESNTQYF
D: TRBD2; J: TRBJ2-1; V: TRBV5-1; size: few; DNA: TGCGCCAGCAGGCCGGGACTAGCGGGGGGGTTAAATGAGCAGTTCTTC; CDR3: CASRPGLAGGLNEQFF
D: .; J: TRBJ1-3; V: TRBV7-9; size: many; DNA: TGTGCCAGCAGCTTAGCCCAGACGGAGCGGGACACCATATATTTT; CDR3: CASSLAQTERDTIYF
D: .; J: TRBJ1-1; V: TRBV7-2; size: .; DNA: TGTGCCAGCAGCTCGGAACTCTCGTACACTGAAGCTTTCTTT; CDR3: CASSSELSYTEAFF
D: TRBD2; J: TRBJ2-5; V: TRBV7-2; size: few; DNA: TGTGCCAGCAGCTATGACACGGTTGGGACTACCCTTGCTGGCACCCAGTACTTC; CDR3: CASSYDTVGTTLAGTQYF
D: TRBD2; J: TRBJ2-1; V: TRBV20-1; size: .; DNA: TGCAGTGTCGGGGGGACTACCACCTACAATGAGCAGTTCTTC; CDR3: CSVGGTTTYNEQFF
D: .; J: TRBJ1-6; V: TRBV20-1; size: .; DNA: TGCAGTGCCCCGTCGGCCTATAATTCACCCCTCCACTTT; CDR3: CSAPSAYNSPLHF
D: .; J: TRBJ2-3; V: TRBV6-5; size: few; DNA: TGTGCCAGCAGCGCCGAGAGGGTCACGCAGTATTTT; CDR3: CASSAERVTQYF
D: .; J: TRBJ2-3; V: TRBV4-1; size: many; DNA: TGCGCCAGCAGCCACCAGGGGAAGATCACAGATACGCAGTATTTT; CDR3: CASSHQGKITDTQYF
D: .; J: TRBJ2-3; V: TRBV7-2; size: .; DNA: TGTGCCAGCAGGTTCCTAGCCACAGATACGCAGTATTTT; CDR3: CASRFLATDTQYF
D: TRBD2; J: TRBJ2-3; V: TRBV3-1; size: few; DNA: TGTGCCAGCAGCCAGACTAGCCACACAGATACGCAGTATTTT; CDR3: CASSQTSHTDTQYF
D: .; J: TRBJ2-3; V: TRBV5-1; size: few; DNA: TGCGCCAGCAGCTTATTTGCCTCGGCAGATACGCAGTATTTT; CDR3: CASSLFASADTQYF
D: TRBD2; J: TRBJ2-5; V: TRBV20-1; size: many; DNA: TGCAGTGCCGCGACTAGCGGTCAAGAGACCCAGTACTTC; CDR3: CSAATSGQETQYF
D: .; J: TRBJ2-5; V: TRBV5-1; size: few; DNA: TGCGCCAGCCGAAACCCGTTGCAAGAGACCCAGTACTTC; CDR3: CASRNPLQETQYF
D: .; J: TRBJ2-3; V: TRBV20-1; size: .; DNA: TGCAGTGCTAGTCCAATCGGGCATCCAGATACGCAGTATTTT; CDR3: CSASPIGHPDTQYF
D: .; J: TRBJ2-5; V: TRBV29-1; size: .; DNA: TGCAGCGTTGTAGGCCTTGGAGAGACCCAGTACTTC; CDR3: CSVVGLGETQYF
D: .; J: TRBJ2-7; V: TRBV20-1; size: .; DNA: TGCAGTGCTAGAGCCGGTCCCCTGGGCGAGCAGTACTTC; CDR3: CSARAGPLGEQYF
D: TRBD2; J: TRBJ2-7; V: TRBV7-8; size: few; DNA: TGTGCCAGCAGCTCTCTAGCGGGGGTACCCTCCTACGAGCAGTACTTC; CDR3: CASSSLAGVPSYEQYF
D: .; J: TRBJ1-5; V: TRBV7-2; size: .; DNA: TGTGCCAGCAGTTCCGATATTGATCAGCCCCAGCATTTT; CDR3: CASSSDIDQPQHF
D: .; J: TRBJ1-1; V: TRBV6-2/TRBV6-3; size: .; DNA: TGTGCCACTTTCTCGTGGGGGACTGAAGCTTTCTTT; CDR3: CATFSWGTEAFF
D: .; J: TRBJ2-3; V: TRBV4-3; size: few; DNA: TGCGCCAGCAGCCCAGGACCGAAAGTCATTCGGTCGGATACGCAGTATTTT; CDR3: CASSPGPKVIRSDTQYF
D: .; J: TRBJ2-4; V: TRBV5-1; size: .; DNA: TGCGCCAGCAGCGCCCAGGACAGTCCTCAGTACTTC; CDR3: CASSAQDSPQYF
D: .; J: TRBJ2-6; V: TRBV20-1; size: few; DNA: TGCGTGGGAAGCTCTGGGGCCAACGTCCTGACTTTC; CDR3: CVGSSGANVLTF